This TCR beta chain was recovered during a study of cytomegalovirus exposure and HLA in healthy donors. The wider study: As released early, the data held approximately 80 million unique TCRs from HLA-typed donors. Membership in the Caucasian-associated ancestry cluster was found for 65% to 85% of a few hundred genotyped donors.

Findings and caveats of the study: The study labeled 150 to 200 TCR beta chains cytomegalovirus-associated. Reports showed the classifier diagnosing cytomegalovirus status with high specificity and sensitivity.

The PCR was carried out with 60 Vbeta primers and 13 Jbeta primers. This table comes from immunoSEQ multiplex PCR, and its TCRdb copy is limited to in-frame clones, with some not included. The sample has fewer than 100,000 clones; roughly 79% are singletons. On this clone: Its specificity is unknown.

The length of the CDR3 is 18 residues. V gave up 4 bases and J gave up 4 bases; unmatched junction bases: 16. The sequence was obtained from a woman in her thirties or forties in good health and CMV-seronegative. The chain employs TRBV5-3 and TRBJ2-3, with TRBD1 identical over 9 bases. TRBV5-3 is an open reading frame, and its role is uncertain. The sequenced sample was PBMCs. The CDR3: CARSRTSTGTGCPDTQYF. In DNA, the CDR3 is TGTGCCAGAAGCCGAACATCAACCGGGACAGGGTGTCCAGATACGCAGTATTTT.